Below are 12 T cell receptor beta chains sequenced from a single sample in a study of siplizumab effects on memory and regulatory T cells. Sequenced by immunoSEQ multiplex PCR; TCRdb stores in-frame clones only, minus some. This table holds 100,000 to 110,000 clones, 94% found once. Sequencing input: non-Treg CD4+ T cells sorted from blood. Receptors originate from a human donor in good health.

The table lists this clone with a count of one. The rearrangement joins TRBV7-2 to TRBJ2-1, with TRBD2 as a possible D gene (7 bases). V lost 1 base and J lost 8, with 15 bases in between. Germline CDR1 SGHTA, CDR2 FQGNSA. This CDR3 is built from 15 residues. The CDR3 protein is CASSLVGGGEYEQFF. The CDR3 coding sequence is TGTGCCAGCAGCTTAGTAGGAGGGGGGGAATATGAGCAGTTCTTC. The full variable domain, in which reference TRBV7-2 and TRBJ2-1 provide the parts outside the CDR3, is GAGVSQSPSNKVTEKGKDVELRCDPISGHTALYWYRQSLGQGLEFLIYFQGNSAPDKSGLPSDRFSAERTGGSVSTLTIQRTQQEDSAVYLCASSLVGGGEYEQFFGPGTRLTVL.

The V call is TRBV27, the J call TRBJ2-7; no reliable D call. Deletions cut 7 bases from V and 0 bases from J, with 10 bases between. Germline CDR1 is MNHEY and CDR2 is SMNVEV (reference sequence). This CDR3 comprises 13 residues. The CDR3 nucleotides read TGTGCCAGCAAGGGCCGAAACTCCTACGAGCAGTACTTC. This gives the protein CASKGRNSYEQYF.

This clone was detected only once. The genes are TRBV6-6 and TRBJ2-1; tentative D call: TRBD1 (6 bases). The V and J ends lost 2 bases and 0 bases respectively, with 8 bases between them. Germline loops: CDR1 MNHNY, CDR2 SVGAGI (reference sequence). The CDR3 has 15 residues. The CDR3 DNA sequence: TGTGCCAGCAGTTACGGGGGCCGCTCCTACAATGAGCAGTTCTTC. This encodes CASSYGGRSYNEQFF.

This chain uses TRBV28 with TRBJ1-3; D remains unclear. V lost 4 bases and J 0 bases, leaving 13 bases between the germline ends. This CDR3 is 16 amino acids long. Germline V gene lookup returns CDR1 MDHEN and CDR2 SYDVKM. CDR3 protein: CASSSTIGFSGNTIYF. The CDR3 DNA is TGTGCCAGCAGTTCAACGATCGGATTCTCTGGAAACACCATATATTTT.

The chain employs TRBV11-2 and TRBJ2-5; 7 bases are shared with TRBD2. V trimming: 5 bases; J trimming: 1 base; junction bases outside the gene matches: 4. Per the germline V gene, CDR1 is SGHAT and CDR2 is FQNNGV. The CDR3 is 14 residues long. CDR3 sequence: CASSQTSVQETQYF. The CDR3, as DNA: TGTGCCAGCAGCCAAACTAGCGTCCAAGAGACCCAGTACTTC.

The chain's CDR3 is CASSPGDSWNIQYF. The CDR3 nucleotides are TGCGCCAGCAGCCCGGGGGACAGTTGGAACATTCAGTACTTC. V is TRBV5-1 and J is TRBJ2-4; perhaps TRBD1 as D (7 bases). The CDR3 is 14 amino acids. The ends were cut back, 4 bases at V and 7 bases at J, with 15 bases in the middle. Germline V gene sequence: CDR1 SGHRS, CDR2 YFSETQ.

The chain uses TRBV30 and TRBJ2-3; no clear D gene. Germline assignment: CDR1 GTSNPN and CDR2 SVGIG (reference sequence). V shed 7 bases and J shed 5 bases, with 7 bases lying between them. The CDR3 has 10 amino acids. The CDR3: CALFVDTQYF. The CDR3 nucleotides read TGTGCCTTGTTCGTAGATACGCAGTATTTT. Filled out from reference TRBV30 and TRBJ2-3, the complete variable domain reads SQTIHQWPATLVQPVGSPLSLECTVEGTSNPNLYWYRQAAGRGLQLLFYSVGIGQISSEVPQNLSASRPQDRQFILSSKKLLLSDSGFYLCALFVDTQYFGPGTRLTVL.

CDR3 in DNA: TGTGCCAGCAGCCACAGGGGAACAGATACGCAGTATTTT. Its protein is CASSHRGTDTQYF. The rearrangement links TRBV14 to TRBJ2-3; perhaps TRBD1 as D (6 bases). This CDR3 has 13 amino acids. The germline gives CDR1 SGHDN, CDR2 FVKESK. V gave up 3 bases and J gave up 3 bases, with 7 bases separating them.

V and J are TRBV6-6 and TRBJ2-1, with 13 bases that match TRBD2. With V trimmed by 5 bases and J by 4 bases, 2 bases remained unmatched. Per germline, CDR1 MNHNY and CDR2 SVGAGI (reference sequence). This CDR3 has 15 amino acids. CDR3 region: CASSRTSGSYNEQFF. CDR3 bases: TGTGCCAGCAGTCGGACTAGCGGGAGTTACAATGAGCAGTTCTTC.

The chain carries TRBV7-2 and TRBJ1-4; 10 bases fit TRBD1. V was pared by 6 bases and J by 4 bases, with 11 bases of the junction left unmatched. Germline lookup yields CDR1 SGHTA and CDR2 FQGNSA. The CDR3 extends over 17 amino acids. This CDR3 is CASRRTGGLSLNEKLFF. CDR3 nucleotides: TGTGCCAGCAGGAGGACAGGGGGGTTAAGTCTTAATGAAAAACTGTTTTTT.

This clone appeared once. V usage is TRBV7-3 and J usage is TRBJ2-7; 7 bases line up with TRBD1. Germline V gene sequence: CDR1 SGHTA, CDR2 FQGTGA. The V gene end was trimmed by 5 bases and the J gene end by 7 bases; junction bases not matched to a gene: 11. This CDR3 spans 14 amino acids. CDR3: CASSQTGQSLEQYF. As DNA, the CDR3 is TGTGCCAGCAGCCAGACGGGACAGAGCTTAGAGCAGTACTTC.

J is TRBJ2-3 and V is TRBV4-2; D is possibly TRBD1 (6 bases). This CDR3 is built from 16 residues. Germline V gives CDR1 LGHNA, CDR2 YNFKEQ. Trimming left V 0 bases short and J 0 bases short, with 10 bases between. CDR3 in amino acids: CASSQEQGPSTDTQYF. The CDR3 region has the DNA TGTGCCAGCAGCCAAGAGCAGGGGCCAAGCACAGATACGCAGTATTTT.